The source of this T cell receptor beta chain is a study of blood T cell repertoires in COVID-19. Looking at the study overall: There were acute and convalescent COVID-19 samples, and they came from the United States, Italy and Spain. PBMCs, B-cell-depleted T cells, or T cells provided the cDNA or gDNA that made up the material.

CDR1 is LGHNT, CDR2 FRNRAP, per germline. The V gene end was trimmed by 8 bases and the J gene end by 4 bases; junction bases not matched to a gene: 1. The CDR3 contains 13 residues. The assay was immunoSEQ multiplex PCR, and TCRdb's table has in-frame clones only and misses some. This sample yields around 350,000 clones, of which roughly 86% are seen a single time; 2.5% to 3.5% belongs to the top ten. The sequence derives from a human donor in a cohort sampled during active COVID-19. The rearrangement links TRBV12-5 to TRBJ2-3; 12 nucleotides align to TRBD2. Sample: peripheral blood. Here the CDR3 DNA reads TGTGCTAGTAGACTAGCGGGGGCAGATACGCAGTATTTT. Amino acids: CASRLAGADTQYF.